This entry describes one T cell receptor beta chain. Antigen specificity is unknown. The data originate from a study of cytomegalovirus exposure and HLA in healthy donors. The study, taken as a whole, reports: Most subjects' HLA-A and HLA-B alleles were reportedly predicted from TCR beta sequences.

PCR employed 60 Vbeta and 13 Jbeta primers. The protocol was immunoSEQ multiplex PCR, while the TCRdb copy is restricted to in-frame clones and leaves out a portion. The table includes more than 150,000 clones, over 80% detected once. V lost 2 bases and J lost 0; bases outside the gene matches: 9. Germline lookup yields CDR1 LGHNA and CDR2 YSLEER. The CDR3 consists of 19 residues. Sequencing was carried out using PBMCs. The V gene is TRBV4-3, the J gene TRBJ2-1, with 11 bases aligning to TRBD2. The receptor was derived from a man aged 35 to 55 in good health and CMV-seropositive. In nucleotides, the CDR3 is TGCGCCAGCAGCCAAATGGTTAGCGGGGGGGAGAGCTCCTACAATGAGCAGTTCTTC. Translation gives CASSQMVSGGESSYNEQFF.